This T cell receptor beta chain was captured in a study of T cells in Graves' hyperthyroidism and ophthalmopathy. Researchers amplified the TCR beta CDR3 regions from RNA transcripts. The HTBI primer set drove a first-round RT-PCR of the TCR CDR3. Each CDR3 protein gets one entry after TCRdb re-called the multiplex PCR reads with MiXCR. Here the sample spans approximately 600,000 distinct CDR3 sequences, under 20% being singletons. This clonotype was found a few times. Trimming took 2 bases from V and 3 from J, leaving 8 bases between them. The CDR3 extends over 14 amino acids. Per the germline V gene, CDR1 is SEHNR and CDR2 is FQNEAQ (reference sequence).

The receptor was derived from a woman under 40 with Graves' hyperthyroidism. The chain employs TRBV7-9 and TRBJ1-5; D not certain. The material sequenced was blood. In DNA form, the CDR3 reads TGTGCCAGCAGCTTAACTGACGCCAATCAGCCCCAGCATTTT. It is translated as CASSLTDANQPQHF.